The rows below give T cell receptor beta chains drawn from one sample of a study of CXCR3-negative and CXCR3-positive naive CD8 T cells. TCRdb reworked the 5' RACE reads into one entry per CDR3 protein, no DNA. This listing includes 69,000 or so distinct CDR3 sequences. Source material: naive CXCR3- CD8+ T cells from blood. The receptors were sampled from a human donor in good health. Some clones in this sample may be carry-over from other donors' samples. The CDR3 runs from the conserved cysteine through the conserved F or W.

V gene,J gene,CDR3 length,CDR3 protein
TRBV5-1,TRBJ1-1,18,CASSLEGRGPPASTEAFF
TRBV10-3,TRBJ2-3,16,CAISELDRSSTDTQYF
TRBV29-1,TRBJ2-1,11,CSVAAGPEQFF
TRBV6-5,TRBJ2-1,17,CASSPFFSGGSYNEQFF
TRBV28,TRBJ2-3,17,CASSSEGLAGPTDTQYF
TRBV7-6,TRBJ2-1,14,CASSLLGQGGEQFF
TRBV7-6,TRBJ2-5,16,CASSLVNREYQETQYF
TRBV10-3,TRBJ2-7,11,CAISGSYEQYF
TRBV28,TRBJ2-7,14,CASKKGGVWLEQYF
TRBV20-1,TRBJ2-1,16,CSAREAGTPFNNEQFF
TRBV5-6,TRBJ2-7,14,CASSLNRGTYEQYF
TRBV28,TRBJ2-7,15,CASSLGPGRVHEQYF
TRBV10-3,TRBJ2-1,12,CAISPDPNEQFF
TRBV4-3,TRBJ2-7,15,CASSQDLVGAYEQYF
TRBV13,TRBJ2-7,14,CASSRGDSLYEQYF
TRBV11-2,TRBJ2-7,13,CASSFEPPGEQYF
TRBV28,TRBJ2-7,14,CASSVMRDTYEQYF
TRBV4-2,TRBJ1-2,19,CASNPYSTTSDPANYGYTF
TRBV30,TRBJ2-2,15,CAWRGPHVPPGELFF
TRBV29-1,TRBJ2-3,12,CSEGRTLDTQYF
TRBV4-3,TRBJ2-2,18,CASSRGQGIIPNTGELFF
TRBV7-9,TRBJ2-5,18,CASSLAWTSGRDQETQYF
TRBV5-6,TRBJ2-1,12,CASSRGGNEQFF
TRBV29-1,TRBJ2-5,15,CSAAPVTSGKETQYF
TRBV12-3/TRBV12-4,TRBJ2-2,15,CASSLTSGNTGELFF
TRBV20-1,TRBJ2-5,16,CSARRPEGVREETQYF
TRBV10-3,TRBJ2-1,14,CAITETETGDEQFF
TRBV10-2,TRBJ2-5,14,CASSDGTGEETQYF
TRBV27,TRBJ2-7,13,CASSPGHYYEQYF
TRBV19,TRBJ1-6,14,CASSSMGDNSPLHF
TRBV15,TRBJ2-1,13,CATSSVPGYEQFF
TRBV29-1,TRBJ2-7,12,CSVQRGSYEQYF
TRBV10-3,TRBJ2-7,15,CAIMGASGGTYEQYF
TRBV7-9,TRBJ1-1,12,CASTPPGGYGFF
TRBV11-2,TRBJ2-7,13,CASSPTGPYEQYF
TRBV7-8,TRBJ1-2,20,CASSLLTRGQARYGEYGYTF
TRBV28,TRBJ2-1,17,CASSTLTGWSSYNEQFF
TRBV14,TRBJ2-1,16,CASSQVAGGQFNEQFF
TRBV28,TRBJ2-1,15,CASSLVLAENNEQFF
TRBV28,TRBJ2-7,15,CASRSGTSGSGEQYF
TRBV7-9,TRBJ2-7,15,CASSFVQGTAYEQYF
TRBV29-1,TRBJ2-1,13,CSVEVPPTNEQFF
TRBV14,TRBJ2-5,13,CASSAGLDETQYF
TRBV5-6,TRBJ2-5,15,CASSPGGGNQETQYF
TRBV28,TRBJ2-1,17,CASSFTQRRSSYNEQFF
TRBV7-9,TRBJ2-3,15,CASSTLGLDADTQYF
TRBV9,TRBJ2-7,16,CASSVGGLAGAYEQYF
TRBV28,TRBJ2-1,13,CASSDGLVVEQFF
TRBV5-1,TRBJ2-5,15,CASSLDVGYQETQYF
TRBV12-3/TRBV12-4,TRBJ2-4,14,CASSFGGTGDIQYF
TRBV7-9,TRBJ1-2,15,CASSRPEDRAHGYTF
TRBV28,TRBJ2-1,12,CASSFLGFEQFF
TRBV29-1,TRBJ1-2,19,CSVEDPLVRQGRNSYGYTF
TRBV29-1,TRBJ2-5,12,CSVGGRQETQYF
TRBV3-1,TRBJ2-5,17,CASSQDRVSGVGANQYF